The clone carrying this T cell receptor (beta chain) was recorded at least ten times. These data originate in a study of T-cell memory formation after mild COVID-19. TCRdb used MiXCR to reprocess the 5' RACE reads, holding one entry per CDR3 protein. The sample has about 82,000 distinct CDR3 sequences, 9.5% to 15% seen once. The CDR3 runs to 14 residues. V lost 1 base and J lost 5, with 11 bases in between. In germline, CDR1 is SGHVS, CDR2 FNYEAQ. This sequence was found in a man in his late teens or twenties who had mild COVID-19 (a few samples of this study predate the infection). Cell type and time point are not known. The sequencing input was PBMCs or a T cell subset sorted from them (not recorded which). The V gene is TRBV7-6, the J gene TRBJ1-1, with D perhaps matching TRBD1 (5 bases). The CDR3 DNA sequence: TGTGCCAGCAGCTTAGAATCAGGGTGGACTGAAGCTTTCTTT. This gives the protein CASSLESGWTEAFF. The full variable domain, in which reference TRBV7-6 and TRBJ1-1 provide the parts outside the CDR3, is GAGVSQSPRYKVTKRGQDVALRCDPISGHVSLYWYRQALGQGPEFLTYFNYEAQQDKSGLPNDRFSAERPEGSISTLTIQRTEQRDSAMYRCASSLESGWTEAFFGQGTRLTVV.